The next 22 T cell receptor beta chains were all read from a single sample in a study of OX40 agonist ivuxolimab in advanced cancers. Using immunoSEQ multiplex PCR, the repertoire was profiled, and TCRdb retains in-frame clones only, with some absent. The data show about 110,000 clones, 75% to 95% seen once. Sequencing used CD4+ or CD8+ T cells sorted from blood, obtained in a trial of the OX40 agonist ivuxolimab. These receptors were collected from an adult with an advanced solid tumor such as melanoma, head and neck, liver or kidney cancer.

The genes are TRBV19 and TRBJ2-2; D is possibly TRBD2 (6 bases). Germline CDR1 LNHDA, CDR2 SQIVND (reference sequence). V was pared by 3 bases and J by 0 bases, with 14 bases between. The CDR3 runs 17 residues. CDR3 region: CASSILLARSNTGELFF. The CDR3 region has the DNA TGTGCCAGTAGTATTCTGCTAGCGAGGTCGAACACCGGGGAGCTGTTTTTT. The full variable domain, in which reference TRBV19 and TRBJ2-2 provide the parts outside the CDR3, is DGGITQSPKYLFRKEGQNVTLSCEQNLNHDAMYWYRQDPGQGLRLIYYSQIVNDFQKGDIAEGYSVSREKKESFPLTVTSAQKNPTAFYLCASSILLARSNTGELFFGEGSRLTVL.

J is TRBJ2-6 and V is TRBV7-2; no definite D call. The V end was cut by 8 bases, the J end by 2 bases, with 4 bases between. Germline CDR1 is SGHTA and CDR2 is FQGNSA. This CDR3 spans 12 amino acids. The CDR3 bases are TGTGCCAGCGGGGCTGGGGCCAACGTCCTGACTTTC. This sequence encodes CASGAGANVLTF.

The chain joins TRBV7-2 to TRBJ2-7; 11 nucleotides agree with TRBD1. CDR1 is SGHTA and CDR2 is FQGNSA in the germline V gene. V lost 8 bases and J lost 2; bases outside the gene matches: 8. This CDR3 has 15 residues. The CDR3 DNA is TGTGCCAGCTCATTAGTGGGACAGGGGGCCTACGAGCAGTACTTC. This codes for CASSLVGQGAYEQYF.

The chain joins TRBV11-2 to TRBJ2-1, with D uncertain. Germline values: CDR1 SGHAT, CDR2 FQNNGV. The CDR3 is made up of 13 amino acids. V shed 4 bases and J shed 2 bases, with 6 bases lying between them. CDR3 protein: CASSSGPYNEQFF. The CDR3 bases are TGTGCCAGCAGCTCCGGCCCCTACAATGAGCAGTTCTTC.

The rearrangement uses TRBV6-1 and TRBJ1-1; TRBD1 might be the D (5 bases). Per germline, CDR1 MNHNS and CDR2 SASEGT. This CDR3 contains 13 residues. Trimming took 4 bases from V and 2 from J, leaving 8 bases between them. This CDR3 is CASSAGPNTEAFF. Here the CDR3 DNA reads TGTGCCAGCAGTGCAGGGCCCAACACTGAAGCTTTCTTT.

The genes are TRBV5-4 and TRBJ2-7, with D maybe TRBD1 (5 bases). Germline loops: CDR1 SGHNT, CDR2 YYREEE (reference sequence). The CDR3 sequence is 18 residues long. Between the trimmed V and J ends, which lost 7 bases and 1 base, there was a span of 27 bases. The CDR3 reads CASQRLGYFQGRSYEQYF. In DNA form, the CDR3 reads TGTGCCAGCCAGCGTCTCGGGTATTTCCAGGGTAGGTCCTACGAGCAGTACTTC.

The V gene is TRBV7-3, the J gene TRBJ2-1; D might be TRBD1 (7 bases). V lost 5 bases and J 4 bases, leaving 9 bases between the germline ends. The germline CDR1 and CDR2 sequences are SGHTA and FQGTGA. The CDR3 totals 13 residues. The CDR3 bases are TGTGCCAGCAGCGCGGGACAGTACAATGAGCAGTTCTTC. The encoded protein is CASSAGQYNEQFF.

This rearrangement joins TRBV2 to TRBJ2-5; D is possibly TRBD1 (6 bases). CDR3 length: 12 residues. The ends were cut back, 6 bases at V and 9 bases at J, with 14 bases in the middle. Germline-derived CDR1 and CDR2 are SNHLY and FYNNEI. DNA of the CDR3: TGTGCCAGCAGAAGACAGGCCGTGGCCCAGTACTTC. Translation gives CASRRQAVAQYF.

The CDR3 here is CAWSPGQGTEAFF. CDR3 DNA sequence: TGTGCCTGGAGCCCGGGACAGGGGACTGAAGCTTTCTTT. The V gene is TRBV30, the J gene TRBJ1-1; TRBD1 matches 10 bases. V was clipped by 3 bases and J by 5 bases; unmatched bases: 3. The CDR3 extends over 13 amino acids. CDR1 and CDR2 (germline): GTSNPN, SVGIG (reference sequence).

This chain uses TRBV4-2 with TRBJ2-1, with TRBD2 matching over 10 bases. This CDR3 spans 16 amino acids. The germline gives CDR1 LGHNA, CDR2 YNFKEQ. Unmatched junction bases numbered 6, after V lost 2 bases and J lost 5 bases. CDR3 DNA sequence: TGTGCCAGCAGCCAATCCGAAGCGGGGGGGAACAATGAGCAGTTCTTC. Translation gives CASSQSEAGGNNEQFF.

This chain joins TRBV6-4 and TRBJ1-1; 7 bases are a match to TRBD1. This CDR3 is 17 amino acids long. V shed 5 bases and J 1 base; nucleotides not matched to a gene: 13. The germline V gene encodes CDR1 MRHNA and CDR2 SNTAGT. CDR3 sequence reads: CASSQPYPTGWNTEAFF. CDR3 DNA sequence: TGTGCCAGCAGTCAGCCTTATCCGACAGGGTGGAACACTGAAGCTTTCTTT.

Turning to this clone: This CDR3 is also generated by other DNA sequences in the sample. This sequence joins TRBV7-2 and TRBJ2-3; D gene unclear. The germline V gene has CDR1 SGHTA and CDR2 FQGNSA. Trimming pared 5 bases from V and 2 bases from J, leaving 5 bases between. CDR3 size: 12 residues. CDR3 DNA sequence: TGTGCCAGCAGCACCTACACAGATACGCAGTATTTT. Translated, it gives CASSTYTDTQYF.

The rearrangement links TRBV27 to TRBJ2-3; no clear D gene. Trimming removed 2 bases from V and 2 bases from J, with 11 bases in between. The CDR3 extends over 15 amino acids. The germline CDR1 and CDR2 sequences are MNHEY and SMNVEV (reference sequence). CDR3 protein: CASSLKGPNTDTQYF. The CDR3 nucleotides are TGTGCCAGCAGTTTAAAAGGGCCAAACACAGATACGCAGTATTTT.

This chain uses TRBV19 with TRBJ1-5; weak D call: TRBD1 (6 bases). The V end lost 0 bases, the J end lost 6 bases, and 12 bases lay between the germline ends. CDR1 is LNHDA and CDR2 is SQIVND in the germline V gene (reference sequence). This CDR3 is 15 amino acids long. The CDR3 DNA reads TGTGCCAGTAGTATAGAACAGGGTTCGTCTCAGCCCCAGCATTTT. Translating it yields CASSIEQGSSQPQHF.

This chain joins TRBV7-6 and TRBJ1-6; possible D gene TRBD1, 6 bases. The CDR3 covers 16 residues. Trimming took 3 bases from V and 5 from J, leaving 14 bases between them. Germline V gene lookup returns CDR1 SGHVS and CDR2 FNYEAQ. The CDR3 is CASSFSTDRNNSPLHF. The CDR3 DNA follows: TGTGCCAGCAGCTTTTCAACTGACAGGAATAATTCACCCCTCCACTTT. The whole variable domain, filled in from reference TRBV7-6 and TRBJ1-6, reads GAGVSQSPRYKVTKRGQDVALRCDPISGHVSLYWYRQALGQGPEFLTYFNYEAQQDKSGLPNDRFSAERPEGSISTLTIQRTEQRDSAMYRCASSFSTDRNNSPLHFGNGTRLTVT.

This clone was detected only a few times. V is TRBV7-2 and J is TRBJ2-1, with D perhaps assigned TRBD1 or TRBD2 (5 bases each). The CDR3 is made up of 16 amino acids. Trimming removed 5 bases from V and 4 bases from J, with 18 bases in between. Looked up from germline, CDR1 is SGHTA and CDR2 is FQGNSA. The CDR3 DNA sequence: TGTGCCAGCAGCCCCCCGGGTGGGGGAACTTACAATGAGCAGTTCTTC. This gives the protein CASSPPGGGTYNEQFF.

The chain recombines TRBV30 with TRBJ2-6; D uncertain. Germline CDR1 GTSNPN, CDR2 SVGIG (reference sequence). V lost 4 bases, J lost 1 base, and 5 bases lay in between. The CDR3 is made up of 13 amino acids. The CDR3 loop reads CAWKGSGANVLTF. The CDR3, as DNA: TGTGCCTGGAAAGGATCTGGGGCCAACGTCCTGACTTTC.

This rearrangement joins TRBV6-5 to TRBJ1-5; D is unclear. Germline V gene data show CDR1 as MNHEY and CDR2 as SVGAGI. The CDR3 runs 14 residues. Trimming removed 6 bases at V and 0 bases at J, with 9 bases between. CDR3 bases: TGTGCCAGCAGCCGCACCAATAGCAATCAGCCCCAGCATTTT. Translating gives CASSRTNSNQPQHF.

Written as DNA, the CDR3 is TGTGCCAGTAGGACACCGGGACAGGCGAACGAAAAACTGTTTTTT. It codes for CASRTPGQANEKLFF. J is TRBJ1-4 and V is TRBV19; 8 bases map to TRBD1. V trimming: 6 bases; J trimming: 8 bases; junction bases outside the gene matches: 11. Germline V CDR1 and CDR2: LNHDA, SQIVND (reference sequence). The CDR3 length is 15 residues. The complete variable domain, with remaining parts taken from reference TRBV19 and TRBJ1-4, reads DGGITQSPKYLFRKEGQNVTLSCEQNLNHDAMYWYRQDPGQGLRLIYYSQIVNDFQKGDIAEGYSVSREKKESFPLTVTSAQKNPTAFYLCASRTPGQANEKLFFGSGTQLSVL.

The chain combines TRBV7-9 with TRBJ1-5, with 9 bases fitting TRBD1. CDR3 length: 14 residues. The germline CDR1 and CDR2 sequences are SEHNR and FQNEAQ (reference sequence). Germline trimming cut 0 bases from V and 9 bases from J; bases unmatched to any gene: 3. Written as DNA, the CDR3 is TGTGCCAGCAGCTTAGCGGGACAGGGCGCGCCCCAGCATTTT. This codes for CASSLAGQGAPQHF.

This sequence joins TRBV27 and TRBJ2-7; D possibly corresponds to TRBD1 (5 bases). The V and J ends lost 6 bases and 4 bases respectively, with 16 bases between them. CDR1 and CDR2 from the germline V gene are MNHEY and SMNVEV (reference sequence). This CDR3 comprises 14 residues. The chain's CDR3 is CASSLQGSDYEQYF. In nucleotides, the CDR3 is TGTGCCAGCAGCCTGCAGGGCTCCGATTACGAGCAGTACTTC.

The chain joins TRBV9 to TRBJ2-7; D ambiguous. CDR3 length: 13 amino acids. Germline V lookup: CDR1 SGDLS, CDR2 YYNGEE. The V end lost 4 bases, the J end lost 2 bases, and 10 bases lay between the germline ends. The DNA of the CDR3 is TGTGCCAGCAGCCCACGACCCCCCTACGAGCAGTACTTC. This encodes CASSPRPPYEQYF. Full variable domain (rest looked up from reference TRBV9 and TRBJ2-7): DSGVTQTPKHLITATGQRVTLRCSPRSGDLSVYWYQQSLDQGLQFLIQYYNGEERAKGNILERFSAQQFPDLHSELNLSSLELGDSALYFCASSPRPPYEQYFGPGTRLTVT.